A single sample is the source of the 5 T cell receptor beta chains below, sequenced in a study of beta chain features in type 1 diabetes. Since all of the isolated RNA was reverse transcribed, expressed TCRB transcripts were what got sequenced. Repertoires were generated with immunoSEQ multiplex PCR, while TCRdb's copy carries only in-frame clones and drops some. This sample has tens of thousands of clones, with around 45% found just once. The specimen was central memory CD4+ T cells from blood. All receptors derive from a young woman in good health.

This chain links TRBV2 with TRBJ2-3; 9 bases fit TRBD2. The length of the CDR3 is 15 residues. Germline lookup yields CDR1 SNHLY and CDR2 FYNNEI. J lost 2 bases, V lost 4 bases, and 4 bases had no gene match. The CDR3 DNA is TGTGCCAGCAGTGGACTAGCGGTTCTCACAGATACGCAGTATTTT. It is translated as CASSGLAVLTDTQYF.

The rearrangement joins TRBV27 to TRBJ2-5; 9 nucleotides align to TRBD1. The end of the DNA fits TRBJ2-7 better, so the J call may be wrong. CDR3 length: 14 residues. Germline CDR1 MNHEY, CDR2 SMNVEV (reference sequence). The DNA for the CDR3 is TGTGCCAGTTCTCCGGGACAGGGTTTGGGCGAGCAGTACTTC. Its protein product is CASSPGQGLGEQYF.

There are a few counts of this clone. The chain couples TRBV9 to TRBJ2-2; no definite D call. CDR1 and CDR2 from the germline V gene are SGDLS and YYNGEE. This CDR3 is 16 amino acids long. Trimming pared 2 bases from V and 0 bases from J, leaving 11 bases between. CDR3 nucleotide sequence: TGTGCCAGCAGCGTCGGCGAGAGCGCGAACACCGGGGAGCTGTTTTTT. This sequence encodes CASSVGESANTGELFF.

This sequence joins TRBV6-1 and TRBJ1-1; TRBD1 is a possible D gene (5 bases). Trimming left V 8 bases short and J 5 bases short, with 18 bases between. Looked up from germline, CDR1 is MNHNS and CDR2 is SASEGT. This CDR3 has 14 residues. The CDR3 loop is CASGVREVRTEAFF. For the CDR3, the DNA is TGTGCCAGCGGGGTCAGGGAGGTTCGGACTGAAGCTTTCTTT.

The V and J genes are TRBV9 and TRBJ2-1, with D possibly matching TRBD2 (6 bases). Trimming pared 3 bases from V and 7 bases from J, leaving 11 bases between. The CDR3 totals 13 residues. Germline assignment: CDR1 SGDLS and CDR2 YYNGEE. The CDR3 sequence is CASSADYNNEQFF. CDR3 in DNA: TGTGCCAGCAGCGCGGACTATAATAATGAGCAGTTCTTC.